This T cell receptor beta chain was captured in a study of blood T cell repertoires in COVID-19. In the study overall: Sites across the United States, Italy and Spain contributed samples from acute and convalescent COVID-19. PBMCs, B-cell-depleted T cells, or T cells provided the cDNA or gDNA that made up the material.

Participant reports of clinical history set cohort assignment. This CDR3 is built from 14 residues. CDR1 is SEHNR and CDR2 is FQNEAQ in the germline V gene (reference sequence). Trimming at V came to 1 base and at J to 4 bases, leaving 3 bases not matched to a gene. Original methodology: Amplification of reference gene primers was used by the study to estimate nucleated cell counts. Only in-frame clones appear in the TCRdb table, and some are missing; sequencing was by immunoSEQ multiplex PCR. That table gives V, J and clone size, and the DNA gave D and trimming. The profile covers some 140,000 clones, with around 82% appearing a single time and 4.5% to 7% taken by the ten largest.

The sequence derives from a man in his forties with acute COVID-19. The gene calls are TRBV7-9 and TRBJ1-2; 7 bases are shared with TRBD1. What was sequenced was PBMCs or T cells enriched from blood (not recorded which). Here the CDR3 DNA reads TGTGCCAGCAGCTTAGGACAGGGTATCTATGGCTACACCTTC. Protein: CASSLGQGIYGYTF.